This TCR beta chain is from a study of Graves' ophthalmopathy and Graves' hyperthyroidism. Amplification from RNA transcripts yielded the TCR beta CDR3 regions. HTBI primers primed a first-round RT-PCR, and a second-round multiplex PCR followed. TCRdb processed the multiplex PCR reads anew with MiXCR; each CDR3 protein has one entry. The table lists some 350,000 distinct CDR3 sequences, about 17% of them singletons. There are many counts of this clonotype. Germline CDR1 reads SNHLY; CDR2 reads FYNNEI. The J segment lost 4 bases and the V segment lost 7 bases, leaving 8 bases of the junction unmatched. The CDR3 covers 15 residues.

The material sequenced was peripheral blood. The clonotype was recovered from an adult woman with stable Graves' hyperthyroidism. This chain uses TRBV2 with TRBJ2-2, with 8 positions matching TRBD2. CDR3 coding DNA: TGTGCCAGCACGGGGGGGACTAGGGTCACCGGGGAGCTGTTTTTT. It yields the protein CASTGGTRVTGELFF.